These 15 T cell receptor beta chains came from one sample sequenced in a study of blood T cell repertoires in COVID-19. Measured with immunoSEQ multiplex PCR; TCRdb has only the in-frame clones, and not every one. In the table there are about 27,000 clones, around 81% of which are singletons. Sequenced sample: peripheral blood. The receptors shown here come from a man between 70 and 80 years old with acute or convalescent COVID-19.

The rearrangement links TRBV5-6 to TRBJ2-7; 13 nucleotides align to TRBD2. Germline values: CDR1 SGHDT, CDR2 YYEEEE. This CDR3 is 16 amino acids long. With V trimmed by 4 bases and J by 0 bases, 4 bases remained unmatched. CDR3 coding DNA: TGTGCCAGCAGCGCCGGACTAGCGGGAGCCTCCTACGAGCAGTACTTC. It yields the protein CASSAGLAGASYEQYF.

Only a few counts were recorded for this clone. This chain joins TRBV7-3 and TRBJ2-3, with D unresolved. From germline, CDR1 is SGHTA and CDR2 FQGTGA. V dropped 8 bases and J dropped 2 bases, with 11 bases sitting between them. CDR3 length equals 13 residues. The CDR3 nucleotides read TGTGCCAGCGGTCCGGGTAACACAGATACGCAGTATTTT. This codes for CASGPGNTDTQYF.

This chain joins TRBV30 and TRBJ2-2; unclear D gene. Trimming took 2 bases from V and 2 from J, leaving 3 bases between them. This CDR3 is 12 amino acids long. Germline V gives CDR1 GTSNPN, CDR2 SVGIG (reference sequence). The DNA for the CDR3 is TGTGCCTGGAGTACAAACACCGGGGAGCTGTTTTTT. Translation: CAWSTNTGELFF.

This clone was observed once. This chain connects TRBV2 to TRBJ1-6; tentatively, D is TRBD1 (6 bases). Germline lookup yields CDR1 SNHLY and CDR2 FYNNEI. Trimming left V 10 bases short and J 1 base short, with 8 bases between. The CDR3 loop spans 13 amino acids. The CDR3 is CAIQGSYNSPLHF. The CDR3 DNA reads TGTGCCATACAGGGTTCCTATAATTCACCCCTCCACTTT.

V usage is TRBV11-3 and J usage is TRBJ1-3, with D hard to call. Trimming took 1 base from V and 7 from J, leaving 14 bases between them. There are 15 residues in the CDR3. Germline lookup yields CDR1 SGHNT and CDR2 YENEEA. The chain's CDR3 is CASSLGDGAWNTIYF. CDR3 nucleotides: TGTGCCAGCAGCTTAGGTGACGGAGCTTGGAACACCATATATTTT.

This rearrangement joins TRBV6-4 to TRBJ1-5; no firm D call. The germline CDR1 and CDR2 sequences are MRHNA and SNTAGT. Trimming removed 5 bases at V and 2 bases at J, with 7 bases between. The CDR3 has 13 amino acids. CDR3 protein: CASSPRGNQPQHF. In nucleotides, the CDR3 is TGTGCCAGCAGTCCTCGGGGCAATCAGCCCCAGCATTTT.

This clone was counted a few times. The V and J genes are TRBV10-3 and TRBJ1-2, with 7 nucleotides matching TRBD1. Germline V gene data show CDR1 as ENHRY and CDR2 as SYGVKD. The CDR3 runs 13 residues. With 6 bases clipped from V and 4 bases from J, the junction kept 5 bases outside the gene matches. The CDR3 DNA reads TGTGCCATCAGGGCGGGACAGTTCTATGGCTACACCTTC. It yields the protein CAIRAGQFYGYTF.

The gene calls are TRBV15 and TRBJ2-3, with D possibly TRBD2 on 6 matching bases. The CDR3 totals 16 residues. In germline, CDR1 is LNHNV, CDR2 YYDKDF (reference sequence). V lost 1 base to trimming and J lost 3 bases, with 14 bases between them. In DNA form, the CDR3 reads TGTGCCACCAGCAGAGGGAGGGGAGTTGGGACAGATACGCAGTATTTT. This gives the protein CATSRGRGVGTDTQYF.

Only one count was recorded for this clone. The rearrangement joins TRBV30 to TRBJ1-2; a weak D match, TRBD1 (5 bases). The CDR3 is made up of 12 amino acids. V was pared by 2 bases and J by 7 bases, with 11 bases between. Per germline, CDR1 GTSNPN and CDR2 SVGIG (reference sequence). CDR3 protein: CAWSLGQGGYTF. DNA of the CDR3: TGTGCCTGGAGTTTAGGCCAGGGTGGCTACACCTTC.

This clone appeared once. The chain combines TRBV3-1 (or the pseudogene TRBV3-2) with TRBJ1-1, with 12 nucleotides matching TRBD1. V lost 3 bases to trimming and J lost 1 base; unmatched junction nucleotides: 3. Germline-derived CDR1 and CDR2 are LGHDT and YNNKEL (reference sequence). The CDR3 is made up of 16 amino acids. The CDR3 sequence: CASSQGQGAKNTEAFF. As DNA, the CDR3 is TGTGCCAGCAGCCAGGGACAGGGGGCTAAGAACACTGAAGCTTTCTTT.

The chain carries TRBV15 and TRBJ2-3; D is perhaps TRBD1 (5 bases). CDR1 and CDR2 (germline): LNHNV, YYDKDF (reference sequence). CDR3 length equals 15 residues. The V gene lost 9 bases and the J gene lost 2 bases, with 18 bases spanning the gap. The DNA of the CDR3 is TGTGCCACGGAACAAACAGGCAGCCACACAGATACGCAGTATTTT. Translating gives CATEQTGSHTDTQYF.

The count of this clone is one. This rearrangement joins TRBV5-1 to TRBJ2-3; 9 bases line up with TRBD1. The CDR3 is 16 residues long. Trimming cost V 1 base and J 5 bases; bases outside gene matches: 8. CDR1 is SGHRS and CDR2 is YFSETQ in the germline V gene. Here the CDR3 DNA reads TGCGCCAGCAGCTTGACCGGGACAGGGAGGATAGATACGCAGTATTTT. Translated, it gives CASSLTGTGRIDTQYF.

The rearrangement joins TRBV28 to TRBJ1-1, with D possibly TRBD1 on 5 matching bases. V lost 4 bases and J 3 bases, leaving 9 bases between the germline ends. Germline CDR1 is MDHEN and CDR2 is SYDVKM. The CDR3 loop spans 13 amino acids. CDR3 DNA sequence: TGTGCCAGCAGTTCCGGGGGTTACACTGAAGCTTTCTTT. Its protein is CASSSGGYTEAFF.

The chain is built from TRBV9 and TRBJ2-5; D is unresolved. CDR3 length equals 14 residues. Between the trimmed V and J ends, which lost 0 bases and 2 bases, there was a span of 8 bases. Germline CDR1 reads SGDLS; CDR2 reads YYNGEE. The CDR3 is CASSVGEQQETQYF. In DNA, the CDR3 is TGTGCCAGCAGCGTAGGAGAACAGCAAGAGACCCAGTACTTC.

This sequence joins TRBV28 and TRBJ2-5; D gene unclear. The V end lost 5 bases, the J end lost 2 bases, and 12 bases lay between the germline ends. Per the germline V gene, CDR1 is MDHEN and CDR2 is SYDVKM. The CDR3 is made up of 14 amino acids. In DNA, the CDR3 is TGTGCCAGCAGTCCCCCCCCGTCTCAAGAGACCCAGTACTTC. Protein: CASSPPPSQETQYF. Variable domain in full (rest from reference TRBV28 and TRBJ2-5): DVKVTQSSRYLVKRTGEKVFLECVQDMDHENMFWYRQDPGLGLRLIYFSYDVKMKEKGDIPEGYSVSREKKERFSLILESASTNQTSMYLCASSPPPSQETQYFGPGTRLLVL.